This T cell receptor beta chain was observed in a study of shared clonotypes between healthy human individuals. Study outcomes and limitations: What rarefaction showed was incomplete sorted-subset sequencing despite large depth. Tissue TCR repertoires likely differ from these blood-only repertoires.

V was shortened by 0 bases and J by 4 bases, with 10 bases between the two germline ends. The CDR3 covers 15 residues. Germline CDR1 and CDR2: LGHNA and YSLEER. For sorted subsets, about 0.2 ug DNA per replicate equaled 30,000 or so T cell genomes. The data were produced by immunoSEQ multiplex PCR, yet TCRdb's version contains in-frame clones alone and is incomplete. The sample yields about 2.3 million clones, around 92% seen once. A word on this clone: Its antigen is unknown.

This chain connects TRBV4-3 to TRBJ1-5, with a tentative D call TRBD1 (5 bases). Sequencing input: naive CD4+ T cells from PBMCs. Subset denoted: CD45RA+ positively selected. The clonotype was recovered from a man aged 18-30 years in good health. Some clones in this sample may be carry-over from other donors' samples. The CDR3 spells CASSQDFGGNQPQHF. The CDR3 nucleotides read TGCGCCAGCAGCCAAGATTTCGGGGGGAATCAGCCCCAGCATTTT.